The clone carrying this T cell receptor (beta chain) has just one count. These data belong to a study of control samples from healthy donors and cancer patients. With 5 bases removed from V and 8 bases from J, the gap between germline ends came to 21 bases. This CDR3 region has 16 residues. Germline assignment: CDR1 MNHNY and CDR2 SVGAGI (reference sequence). The method was immunoSEQ multiplex PCR; TCRdb's version includes in-frame clones alone and lacks a portion of them. In the table there are roughly 150,000 clones, 88% of which are singletons. V usage is TRBV6-6 and J usage is TRBJ1-4; D possibly corresponds to TRBD1 (6 bases). The sequence came from a young man in good health. Sequencing input: blood. The CDR3 reads CASSRKGDGPGEKLFF. The CDR3, as DNA: TGTGCCAGCAGTCGAAAGGGGGACGGCCCAGGGGAAAAACTGTTTTTT.